Listed here is a single T cell receptor (beta chain). Its antigen specificity is not known. The input lacks base qualities; no much larger clone sits a single base away. The V end gives up 5 bases and the J end 1 base, leaving 2 bases in the junction not matched to a gene. The CDR1 and CDR2 encoded by the germline V gene (reference sequence) are LNHDA and SQIVND. The CDR3 has 15 amino acids, counting the end cysteine and phenylalanine. This entry keeps only the CDR3 DNA: 45 bases, framed from base 1. The entry originates in a study of vaccination effects on CD4 cells after COVID-19 (dated by TCRdb to 2022 to 2024). General notes on the study: Participants received two doses of either the BNT162b2 or the mRNA-1273 mRNA SARS-CoV-2 vaccine. The full study included some 10 COVID-19 convalescent patients and several SARS-CoV-2-naive healthy vaccine recipients. The Oncomine TCR Beta short-read assay on an Illumina iSeq 100 was used to sequence cultures from other donors in the study. SARS-CoV-2 spike-specific CD4+ TCR repertoires from before and after mRNA vaccination were compared in COVID-19 convalescent patients and in infection-naive vaccine recipients. The study at large found these results: At late post-vaccination timepoints, both infection-induced and vaccine-induced clones showed marked clonal contraction, consistent with waning T cell responses. The study was limited by a small number of convalescent patients and lacked early post-infection timepoints. In healthy vaccine recipients, vaccine-induced clones were almost all SARS-CoV-2 mono-reactive, with only 1 of 255 being cross-reactive with common cold coronaviruses.

To identify antigen-specific CD4+ T cell clonotypes by their expansion, the ViraFEST assay first stimulated PBMC with viral peptide pools and then applied TCR sequencing. After 10 to 11 days of culture, CD4+ T cells were isolated with the EasySep CD4+ T cell isolation kit. The absence of prior SARS-CoV-2 infection in healthy vaccine recipients was confirmed by negative nucleocapsid antibodies before and after vaccination. Each well held two million PBMC cultured in IMDM containing 5% human AB serum, 8.5 to 10 IU/ml IL-2 and gentamicin, along with roughly 10 ug/ml peptides. On days 3 and 7, half of the culture medium was replaced with fresh IL-2-containing medium. Each peptide stimulation condition was cultured in triplicate wells unless otherwise noted. Using Ficoll-Paque Plus gradient centrifugation, PBMC were separated from whole blood and then either used fresh or cryopreserved at -140C. The overlapping peptide pools covered the spike proteins of SARS-CoV-2 and of the common cold coronaviruses HCoV-NL63, HCoV-OC43 and HCoV-229E. The QIAamp micro DNA kit was used to extract genomic DNA from the cultured CD4+ T cells.

Receptors were amplified or captured by the immunoSEQ multiplex PCR assay. DNA from the cultured and isolated CD4+ T cells underwent TCR beta CDR3 sequencing. In the paper's pipeline: The analysis removed non-productive TCR sequences, trimmed reads to the CDR3 region, and retained only CDR3s that were 7 or more amino acids long. Antigen-specific clonotypes were identified with the MANAFEST web app by comparing expansion in peptide wells against reference cultures. To be called positive, a clone needed expansion at FDR<0.05 compared with the reference and with all other wells, an odds ratio greater than 5, and a frequency greater than 0.1% in two replicate wells. A clonotype was defined as cross-reactive if the clonotype was significantly expanded both in SARS-CoV-2 spike wells and in at least one common cold coronavirus spike condition. Levenshtein distance calculated with the stringdist R package was used to assess CDR3 similarity, and unrooted trees were constructed with ape in R 3.6.1. This immuneACCESS table, as held by TCRdb, lists in-frame sequences with V and J called but not all clones. Of the missing ones, under half trace to an unresolved V gene in checked studies; the others have no known cause. V and J calls and clone size are copied from that table; D and trimming were computed from the DNA. This sample gives over 45,000 clones in total; approximately 70% of them show up just once. Around 16% of the sample rests with the top ten.

This TCR derives from a human donor who received a COVID-19 vaccine. The V and J segments used are TRBV19 and TRBJ2-1, and TRBD2 aligns with 10 junction nucleotides. This specimen consisted of CD4+ T cells from PBMCs cultured with SARS-CoV-2 spike peptides, obtained before COVID-19 vaccination. The label giving this sample's cell subset or site can be read as: SARS-CoV-2 spike overlapping peptide pool stimulation. The CDR3 protein: CASSPSGRSYNEQFF. The DNA sequence reads TGTGCCAGTAGTCCTAGCGGGAGATCCTACAATGAGCAGTTCTTC. Here the CDR3 is joined to the reference TRBV19 and TRBJ2-1 genes, and the full variable domain is: DGGITQSPKYLFRKEGQNVTLSCEQNLNHDAMYWYRQDPGQGLRLIYYSQIVNDFQKGDIAEGYSVSREKKESFPLTVTSAQKNPTAFYLCASSPSGRSYNEQFFGPGTRLTVL.